These 13 T cell receptor beta chains originate from one sample sequenced in a study of cytomegalovirus exposure and HLA in healthy donors. The PCR employed 60 Vbeta primers together with 13 Jbeta primers. Clones were sequenced by immunoSEQ multiplex PCR, and TCRdb holds only the in-frame ones, with some missing. The sample holds about 110,000 clones, roughly 73% seen once. The sample taken for sequencing was PBMCs. Source of these receptors: a woman aged 25 to 39 in good health and CMV-seronegative.

V gene TRBV19 combines with J gene TRBJ2-1; the match to TRBD2 covers 10 bases. CDR3 size: 15 residues. After removal of 3 bases from V and 4 bases from J, the junction contained 3 bases not matched to a gene. Germline values: CDR1 LNHDA, CDR2 SQIVND (reference sequence). The CDR3 protein is CASSILTSGYNEQFF. In nucleotides, the CDR3 is TGTGCCAGTAGTATTTTGACTAGCGGGTACAATGAGCAGTTCTTC.

The chain links TRBV28 to TRBJ1-2; TRBD1 aligns across 11 bases. The V gene end was trimmed by 3 bases and the J gene end by 4 bases; junction bases not matched to a gene: 4. The CDR3 totals 15 residues. Germline V CDR1 and CDR2: MDHEN, SYDVKM. The CDR3 nucleotides are TGTGCCAGCAGTTTGGGGACAGGGGGTTTCTATGGCTACACCTTC. This sequence encodes CASSLGTGGFYGYTF.

The V and J genes are TRBV7-8 and TRBJ1-2; 8 bases are a match to TRBD1. Germline V CDR1 and CDR2: SGHVS, FQNEAQ. The J segment lost 1 base and the V segment lost 5 bases, leaving 3 bases of the junction unmatched. The CDR3 has 14 residues. The CDR3 DNA reads TGTGCCAGCAGCCTCAGGGGGCTTAACTATGGCTACACCTTC. Translating it yields CASSLRGLNYGYTF.

This clone has a handful of counts. The chain is built from TRBV27 and TRBJ1-1; TRBD1 matches at 7 bases. In germline, CDR1 is MNHEY, CDR2 SMNVEV (reference sequence). The V gene end was trimmed by 7 bases and the J gene end by 1 base; junction bases not matched to a gene: 15. This CDR3 has 17 amino acids. The CDR3 is CASINNLPGTANTEAFF. The CDR3 bases are TGTGCCAGCATTAATAATCTCCCCGGGACAGCGAACACTGAAGCTTTCTTT.

The CDR3: CASSPYPKLANYGYTF. As DNA, the CDR3 is TGTGCCAGCAGCCCCTACCCCAAGTTAGCTAACTATGGCTACACCTTC. The V gene is TRBV27, the J gene TRBJ1-2; D not resolved. This CDR3 comprises 16 residues. Per the germline V gene, CDR1 is MNHEY and CDR2 is SMNVEV (reference sequence). Between the trimmed V and J ends, which lost 6 bases and 0 bases, there was a span of 17 bases.

The chain is built from TRBV15 and TRBJ1-5; 7 bases line up with TRBD1. The length of the CDR3 is 12 residues. The ends lost 9 bases at V and 2 bases at J; junction bases unmatched: 1. CDR1 is LNHNV, CDR2 YYDKDF, per germline (reference sequence). CDR3 amino acids: CATGQGNQPQHF. CDR3 nucleotides: TGTGCCACAGGACAGGGCAATCAGCCCCAGCATTTT. The whole variable domain, remainder taken from reference TRBV15 and TRBJ1-5, is DAMVIQNPRYQVTQFGKPVTLSCSQTLNHNVMYWYQQKSSQAPKLLFHYYDKDFNNEADTPDNFQSRRPNTSFCFLDIRSPGLGDTAMYLCATGQGNQPQHFGDGTRLSIL.

The rearrangement uses TRBV2 and TRBJ1-4; the D gene is possibly TRBD1 (5 bases). This CDR3 comprises 18 residues. Germline CDR1 reads SNHLY; CDR2 reads FYNNEI. Trimming pared 3 bases from V and 4 bases from J, leaving 21 bases between. For the CDR3, the DNA is TGTGCCAGCAGTGATCCAACTACCTCAGGGTCGTATAATGAAAAACTGTTTTTT. Its translation: CASSDPTTSGSYNEKLFF. The entire variable domain, with the rest obtained from reference TRBV2 and TRBJ1-4, is as follows: EPEVTQTPSHQVTQMGQEVILRCVPISNHLYFYWYRQILGQKVEFLVSFYNNEISEKSEIFDDQFSVERPDGSNFTLKIRSTKLEDSAMYFCASSDPTTSGSYNEKLFFGSGTQLSVL.

This rearrangement joins TRBV7-6 to TRBJ1-1; D unclear. This CDR3 comprises 15 residues. Germline CDR1 and CDR2: SGHVS and FNYEAQ. V lost 7 bases and J lost 3, with 18 bases in between. The CDR3 spells CASTPRVGRHTEAFF. Here the CDR3 DNA reads TGTGCCAGCACCCCACGTGTCGGGAGGCACACTGAAGCTTTCTTT.

The chain links TRBV5-1 to TRBJ1-2; D unclear. This CDR3 comprises 13 residues. Between the trimmed V and J ends, which lost 1 base and 1 base, there was a span of 5 bases. Germline values: CDR1 SGHRS, CDR2 YFSETQ. CDR3 residues: CASSLTDNYGYTF. The CDR3 DNA reads as TGCGCCAGCAGCTTGACAGATAACTATGGCTACACCTTC.

This rearrangement joins TRBV9 to TRBJ1-1; 9 bases are a match to TRBD1. Trimming took 3 bases from V and 11 from J; bases not matched to a gene: 8. The germline CDR1 and CDR2 sequences are SGDLS and YYNGEE. The CDR3 runs to 13 residues. The CDR3 DNA reads as TGTGCCAGCAGCGCACGGGACAGGGAATGGGCTTTCTTT. Amino acid sequence: CASSARDREWAFF.

This chain uses TRBV9 with TRBJ1-2, with D perhaps TRBD1 (6 bases). The V and J ends lost 2 bases and 4 bases respectively, with 12 bases between them. The CDR3 contains 14 residues. Looked up from germline, CDR1 is SGDLS and CDR2 is YYNGEE. The CDR3 region has the DNA TGTGCCAGCAGCGTTGAGGACAGCCTCTATGGCTACACCTTC. Amino acid sequence: CASSVEDSLYGYTF.

The chain recombines TRBV11-3 with TRBJ2-2; D might be TRBD2 (6 bases). There are 13 residues in the CDR3. Trimming stripped 5 bases from V and 7 bases from J, with 11 bases between. In germline, CDR1 is SGHNT, CDR2 YENEEA. The CDR3 DNA follows: TGTGCCAGCAGCCGTGCGGGGAACGGGGAGCTGTTTTTT. Translation gives CASSRAGNGELFF.

This clone appeared a few times. CDR3 amino acids: CASSEGGADTQYF. CDR3 coding DNA: TGTGCCAGCAGTGAGGGGGGGGCAGATACGCAGTATTTT. V gene TRBV6-1 combines with J gene TRBJ2-3, with 7 bases identical to TRBD2. The CDR3 totals 13 residues. The V and J ends lost 3 bases and 4 bases, in that order; junction bases with no gene match: 1. CDR1 is MNHNS and CDR2 is SASEGT in the germline V gene.